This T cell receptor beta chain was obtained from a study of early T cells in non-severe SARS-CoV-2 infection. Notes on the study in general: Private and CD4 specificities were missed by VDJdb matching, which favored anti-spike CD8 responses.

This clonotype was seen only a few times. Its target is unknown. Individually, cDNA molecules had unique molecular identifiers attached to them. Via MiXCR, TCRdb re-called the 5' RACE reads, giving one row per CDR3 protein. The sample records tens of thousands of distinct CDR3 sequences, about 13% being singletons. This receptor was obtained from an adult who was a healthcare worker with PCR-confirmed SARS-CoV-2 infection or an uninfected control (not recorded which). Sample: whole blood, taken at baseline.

The CDR3: CSATPGSTHNEQFF. CDR3 nucleotides: TGCAGCGCAACGCCCGGGTCCACTCACAATGAGCAGTTCTTC. The V gene is TRBV29-1, the J gene TRBJ2-1; D is unclear. The germline gives CDR1 SQVTM, CDR2 ANQGSEA. V lost 7 bases and J 5 bases, leaving 18 bases between the germline ends. The CDR3 is 14 amino acids.